The 32 T cell receptor beta chains below come from one sample, sequenced in a study of early stage breast cancer tumors. Sequencing used immunoSEQ multiplex PCR; TCRdb keeps in-frame clones, though not all of them. The data show fewer than 35,000 clones, around three quarters seen once. The sample was blood. All receptors come from a person aged 45-60 years with breast cancer.

The chain uses TRBV27 and TRBJ2-3; 8 bases match TRBD1. Germline CDR1 is MNHEY and CDR2 is SMNVEV (reference sequence). The J segment lost 6 bases and the V segment lost 4 bases, leaving 9 bases of the junction unmatched. There are 15 residues in the CDR3. CDR3 amino acids: CASSSGGFPWDTQYF. The CDR3 region has the DNA TGTGCCAGCAGTTCAGGGGGCTTCCCCTGGGATACGCAGTATTTT.

This clone was seen more than once but under ten times. This chain links TRBV11-2 with TRBJ2-7; a weak D match, TRBD2 (6 bases). V was cut by 1 base and J by 9 bases, with 13 bases left in between. This CDR3 spans 13 amino acids. CDR1 is SGHAT and CDR2 is FQNNGV in the germline V gene. The CDR3 loop is CASSLGVGDWQYF. The DNA of the CDR3 is TGTGCCAGCAGCTTAGGGGTTGGGGACTGGCAGTACTTC. Drawing the rest from reference TRBV11-2 and TRBJ2-7, the complete variable domain is EAGVAQSPRYKIIEKRQSVAFWCNPISGHATLYWYQQILGQGPKLLIQFQNNGVVDDSQLPKDRFSAERLKGVDSTLKIQPAKLEDSAVYLCASSLGVGDWQYFGPGTRLTVT.

The chain couples TRBV27 to TRBJ2-1, with D possibly being TRBD2 (6 bases). The CDR3 is 12 residues long. The germline gives CDR1 MNHEY, CDR2 SMNVEV (reference sequence). The V end lost 6 bases, the J end lost 9 bases, and 12 bases lay between the germline ends. Here the CDR3 DNA reads TGTGCCAGCAGCCATCAGGAGGGTGAGCAGTTCTTC. It yields the protein CASSHQEGEQFF.

This clone was seen only a few times. The chain carries TRBV6-4 and TRBJ1-1; D is unclear. This CDR3 comprises 13 residues. V shed 5 bases and J shed 2 bases, with 9 bases lying between them. CDR1 MRHNA and CDR2 SNTAGT come from the germline V gene. CDR3 protein: CASSIQSNTEAFF. The CDR3 DNA sequence: TGTGCCAGCAGTATACAGAGTAACACTGAAGCTTTCTTT.

This chain links TRBV5-1 with TRBJ2-1; 9 bases fit TRBD2. The junction had 14 bases not matched to a gene; V was cut back by 7 bases and J by 9 bases. This CDR3 has 15 amino acids. CDR1 is SGHRS, CDR2 YFSETQ, per germline. The DNA for the CDR3 is TGCGCCAGCCATCCGGCGAGCGGGAGGAAGGGTGAGCAGTTCTTC. Translated, it gives CASHPASGRKGEQFF. Based on the CDR3 plus reference TRBV5-1 and TRBJ2-1, the full variable domain is KAGVTQTPRYLIKTRGQQVTLSCSPISGHRSVSWYQQTPGQGLQFLFEYFSETQRNKGNFPGRFSGRQFSNSRSEMNVSTLELGDSALYLCASHPASGRKGEQFFGPGTRLTVL.

The rearrangement uses TRBV2 and TRBJ2-7; the match to TRBD2 covers 12 bases. V was pared by 6 bases and J by 4 bases, with 7 bases of the junction left unmatched. Germline CDR1 and CDR2: SNHLY and FYNNEI. The CDR3 loop spans 15 amino acids. In nucleotides, the CDR3 is TGTGCCAGCAGGACTAGCGGGGGCCGGTCTTACGAGCAGTACTTC. It specifies CASRTSGGRSYEQYF.

The chain joins TRBV28 to TRBJ2-1; TRBD1 agrees at 7 bases. Germline V gene lookup returns CDR1 MDHEN and CDR2 SYDVKM. V was pared by 5 bases and J by 9 bases, with 10 bases of the junction left unmatched. The CDR3 loop spans 14 amino acids. The CDR3 is CASSLGFRGSEQFF. In nucleotides, the CDR3 is TGTGCCAGCAGTCTCGGATTCAGGGGGAGTGAGCAGTTCTTC. The variable domain in full, with the rest retrieved from reference TRBV28 and TRBJ2-1, is DVKVTQSSRYLVKRTGEKVFLECVQDMDHENMFWYRQDPGLGLRLIYFSYDVKMKEKGDIPEGYSVSREKKERFSLILESASTNQTSMYLCASSLGFRGSEQFFGPGTRLTVL.

The chain links TRBV10-3 to TRBJ1-1; D is possibly TRBD1 (6 bases). The V gene lost 3 bases and the J gene lost 4 bases, with 9 bases spanning the gap. Germline values: CDR1 ENHRY, CDR2 SYGVKD. The CDR3 has 13 residues. The CDR3 DNA is TGTGCCATCAGTGAAGAGGGGGGCACTGAAGCTTTCTTT. Amino acid sequence: CAISEEGGTEAFF.

This sequence joins TRBV7-6 and TRBJ2-5; weak D call: TRBD2 (6 bases). Looked up from germline, CDR1 is SGHVS and CDR2 is FNYEAQ. The V and J ends lost 1 base and 5 bases respectively, with 8 bases between them. The CDR3 has 13 amino acids. The DNA of the CDR3 is TGTGCCAGCAGCTTAGTTGGGGGGGAGACCCAGTACTTC. As protein: CASSLVGGETQYF. The whole variable domain, remainder taken from reference TRBV7-6 and TRBJ2-5, is GAGVSQSPRYKVTKRGQDVALRCDPISGHVSLYWYRQALGQGPEFLTYFNYEAQQDKSGLPNDRFSAERPEGSISTLTIQRTEQRDSAMYRCASSLVGGETQYFGPGTRLLVL.

The chain uses TRBV7-3 and TRBJ2-2; D uncertain. CDR1 is SGHTA, CDR2 FQGTGA, per germline. The CDR3 covers 12 residues. V was pared by 2 bases and J by 6 bases, with 4 bases between. The CDR3 spells CASSLEAGELFF. The CDR3 coding sequence is TGTGCCAGCAGCTTAGAGGCCGGGGAGCTGTTTTTT.

V is TRBV28 and J is TRBJ2-7, with 9 bases aligning to TRBD1. Germline V gene lookup returns CDR1 MDHEN and CDR2 SYDVKM. Trimming cost V 7 bases and J 8 bases; bases outside gene matches: 12. CDR3 length: 14 residues. The CDR3 nucleotides read TGTGCCAGCAACCCGGGACAGGGTCAGGGCAAGCAGTACTTC. The encoded protein is CASNPGQGQGKQYF.

The V and J genes are TRBV2 and TRBJ2-1; possibly TRBD1 for D (5 bases). V was pared by 5 bases and J by 4 bases, with 12 bases between. This CDR3 region has 14 residues. Germline CDR1 is SNHLY and CDR2 is FYNNEI. Here the CDR3 reads CASSTRQLYNEQFF. The CDR3 DNA sequence: TGTGCCAGCAGTACCCGACAGCTATACAATGAGCAGTTCTTC.

The chain is built from TRBV29-1 and TRBJ1-1; no firm D call. Germline V gene lookup returns CDR1 SQVTM and CDR2 ANQGSEA. Between the trimmed V and J ends, which lost 4 bases and 0 bases, there was a span of 12 bases. The CDR3 spans 14 residues. CDR3 nucleotides: TGCAGCGTTGTAGCACCCGAAGTGAACACTGAAGCTTTCTTT. It specifies CSVVAPEVNTEAFF.

The chain recombines TRBV7-2 with TRBJ2-7; 14 positions agree with TRBD2. Germline CDR1 is SGHTA and CDR2 is FQGNSA. The CDR3 is 15 residues long. J was trimmed by 6 bases and V by 5 bases; bases with no gene match: 6. The CDR3 DNA reads as TGTGCCAGCAGCATTGGGACTAGCGGGAGAAGCGAGCAGTACTTC. It encodes CASSIGTSGRSEQYF. The full variable domain, in which reference TRBV7-2 and TRBJ2-7 provide the parts outside the CDR3, is GAGVSQSPSNKVTEKGKDVELRCDPISGHTALYWYRQSLGQGLEFLIYFQGNSAPDKSGLPSDRFSAERTGGSVSTLTIQRTQQEDSAVYLCASSIGTSGRSEQYFGPGTRLTVT.

The chain employs TRBV27 and TRBJ2-7; possibly TRBD2 for D (5 bases). The CDR3 extends over 16 amino acids. The germline V gene has CDR1 MNHEY and CDR2 SMNVEV (reference sequence). Trimming took 2 bases from V and 6 from J, leaving 20 bases between them. Here the CDR3 DNA reads TGTGCCAGCAGTTTAAGTGGGCAACTAGATTACCTCGAGCAGTACTTC. This gives the protein CASSLSGQLDYLEQYF.

A few counts support this clone. V and J are TRBV6-1 and TRBJ1-2; tentatively, D is TRBD1 (5 bases). Germline V CDR1 and CDR2: MNHNS, SASEGT. Trimming left V 5 bases short and J 4 bases short, with 14 bases between. The CDR3 has 14 amino acids. The chain's CDR3 is CASSPGRNLYGYTF. DNA of the CDR3: TGTGCCAGCAGTCCGGGACGGAACCTCTATGGCTACACCTTC.

J is TRBJ2-5 and V is TRBV5-1; TRBD2 is a possible D gene (6 bases). Deletions cut 1 base from V and 4 bases from J, with 14 bases between. CDR1 and CDR2 (germline): SGHRS, YFSETQ. This CDR3 spans 15 amino acids. CDR3: CASSLTSSGGETQYF. The DNA of the CDR3 is TGCGCCAGCAGCTTGACTAGTTCCGGGGGAGAGACCCAGTACTTC.

V and J are TRBV15 and TRBJ2-5; 9 bases are shared with TRBD2. Unmatched junction bases numbered 4, after V lost 5 bases and J lost 3 bases. Germline V CDR1 and CDR2: LNHNV, YYDKDF (reference sequence). This CDR3 is built from 14 residues. CDR3 sequence: CATSGRLAEETQYF. The CDR3 DNA sequence: TGTGCCACCAGCGGTAGACTAGCGGAAGAGACCCAGTACTTC. The full variable domain, with the rest looked up from reference TRBV15 and TRBJ2-5, is DAMVIQNPRYQVTQFGKPVTLSCSQTLNHNVMYWYQQKSSQAPKLLFHYYDKDFNNEADTPDNFQSRRPNTSFCFLDIRSPGLGDTAMYLCATSGRLAEETQYFGPGTRLLVL.

V gene TRBV6-6 combines with J gene TRBJ2-3; perhaps TRBD2 as D (5 bases). The germline CDR1 and CDR2 sequences are MNHNY and SVGAGI (reference sequence). V was clipped by 6 bases and J by 3 bases, with 13 bases between them. This CDR3 has 14 amino acids. The CDR3 spells CASREVSKTDTQYF. Written as DNA, the CDR3 is TGTGCCAGCAGGGAGGTTTCCAAGACAGATACGCAGTATTTT.

The V call is TRBV11-2, the J call TRBJ1-6; D not certain. With 5 bases removed from V and 9 bases from J, the gap between germline ends came to 17 bases. The germline gives CDR1 SGHAT, CDR2 FQNNGV. The CDR3 has 15 residues. CDR3 in amino acids: CASSDVPPLGSPLHF. DNA for the CDR3: TGTGCCAGCAGCGACGTGCCCCCTTTAGGTTCACCCCTCCACTTT.

The chain uses TRBV7-8 and TRBJ1-3, with D perhaps TRBD1 (5 bases). Germline V gives CDR1 SGHVS, CDR2 FQNEAQ. This CDR3 has 16 amino acids. The V end was cut by 5 bases, the J end by 1 base, with 15 bases between. The CDR3 DNA reads TGTGCCAGCAGCCACCGGGACCGGGCATCTGGAAACACCATATATTTT. It is translated as CASSHRDRASGNTIYF.

A few counts support this clone. This chain connects TRBV11-2 to TRBJ2-2, with D uncertain. Trimming took 7 bases from V and 2 from J, leaving 8 bases between them. From germline, CDR1 is SGHAT and CDR2 FQNNGV. The CDR3 loop spans 13 amino acids. CDR3 DNA sequence: TGTGCCAGCATGCCCTTCAACACCGGGGAGCTGTTTTTT. Encoded protein: CASMPFNTGELFF.

The rearrangement joins TRBV19 to TRBJ2-1, with no clear D. Trimming removed 3 bases at V and 0 bases at J, with 6 bases between. Germline values: CDR1 LNHDA, CDR2 SQIVND (reference sequence). The CDR3 has 14 residues. The CDR3 region has the DNA TGTGCCAGTAGTATGCAGAGCTCCTACAATGAGCAGTTCTTC. Protein sequence: CASSMQSSYNEQFF.

The chain links TRBV19 to TRBJ2-2; 12 bases map to TRBD1. Germline CDR1 is LNHDA and CDR2 is SQIVND (reference sequence). CDR3 length: 17 amino acids. Germline trimming cut 5 bases from V and 5 bases from J; bases unmatched to any gene: 9. This CDR3 reads CASSPKRGQGATGELFF. The DNA for the CDR3 is TGTGCCAGTAGTCCCAAGAGGGGACAGGGGGCTACCGGGGAGCTGTTTTTT.

This clone has just a few counts. This chain connects TRBV13 to TRBJ2-1; the D gene is possibly TRBD2 (6 bases). The CDR3 totals 15 residues. V was clipped by 0 bases and J by 10 bases, with 16 bases between them. Germline CDR1 is PRHDT and CDR2 is FYEKMQ (reference sequence). CDR3 in DNA: TGTGCCAGCAGCTTAGGCGGGAGTACCATTTGGGAGCAGTTCTTC. Translation gives CASSLGGSTIWEQFF.

The chain joins TRBV11-1 to TRBJ2-7; D unresolved. This CDR3 is 15 amino acids long. In germline, CDR1 is SGHAT, CDR2 FQDESV (reference sequence). V dropped 1 base and J dropped 2 bases, with 12 bases sitting between them. CDR3 nucleotides: TGTGCCAGCAGCTTAGGATGGACGGCTACCTACGAGCAGTACTTC. Encoded protein: CASSLGWTATYEQYF.

The rearrangement uses TRBV19 and TRBJ1-4, with TRBD1 matching 8 bases. This CDR3 region has 18 residues. V lost 5 bases and J lost 4; bases outside the gene matches: 15. Germline V gives CDR1 LNHDA, CDR2 SQIVND (reference sequence). CDR3 nucleotide sequence: TGTGCCAGTAGTGTGACAGGGGCGAGCGGGCACATTAATGAAAAACTGTTTTTT. Its translation is CASSVTGASGHINEKLFF.

The count of this clone is one. The chain carries TRBV4-1 and TRBJ1-4, with 7 nucleotides matching TRBD1. The trim removed 0 bases at V and 0 bases at J, leaving 4 bases unmatched. Looked up from germline, CDR1 is MGHRA and CDR2 is YSYEKL. The CDR3 consists of 17 residues. CDR3 sequence: CASSQDSQGATNEKLFF. The CDR3 region has the DNA TGCGCCAGCAGCCAAGATTCGCAGGGGGCAACTAATGAAAAACTGTTTTTT.

This clone was seen once. The chain carries TRBV7-8 and TRBJ2-7; 7 bases match TRBD1. The CDR3 loop spans 16 amino acids. Trimming cost V 5 bases and J 3 bases; bases outside gene matches: 13. CDR1 and CDR2 (germline): SGHVS, FQNEAQ. The CDR3 DNA sequence: TGTGCCAGCAGCCCCGGTGAGAGGGGGCTAAGCTACGAGCAGTACTTC. This gives the protein CASSPGERGLSYEQYF.

The rearrangement links TRBV5-1 to TRBJ2-1; D unresolved. The CDR3 is 13 amino acids. Germline V CDR1 and CDR2: SGHRS, YFSETQ. Trimming removed 4 bases from V and 0 bases from J, with 5 bases in between. The chain's CDR3 is CASSPLSYNEQFF. For the CDR3, the DNA is TGCGCCAGCAGCCCGCTCTCCTACAATGAGCAGTTCTTC.

There are a few counts of this clone. V is TRBV21-1 and J is TRBJ1-2; TRBD1 was called by the table and not checked on the DNA. TRBV21-1 is a pseudogene. The CDR3 consists of 12 residues. The CDR3 here is CASSTGQPGYTF. The CDR3 nucleotides read TGTGCCAGCAGCACAGGACAGCCGGGCTACACCTTC.

V gene TRBV2 combines with J gene TRBJ2-1; 11 bases are a match to TRBD2. Germline CDR1 is SNHLY and CDR2 is FYNNEI. V gave up 7 bases and J gave up 6 bases; unmatched junction bases: 8. CDR3 length equals 15 residues. DNA of the CDR3: TGTGCCAGCACTCCCACTAGCGGGAGAGGCAATGAGCAGTTCTTC. Translating gives CASTPTSGRGNEQFF.